The rows below give T cell receptor beta chains drawn from one sample of a study of CD8 T cells in Susac syndrome. TCRdb recomputed calls from the immunoSEQ multiplex PCR reads with MiXCR, one row per CDR3 protein. The table has about 250,000 distinct CDR3 sequences, around 93% seen once; the top ten hold about 0.07%. The source material was CD4+ T cells from PBMCs. These receptors were obtained from a human donor with multiple sclerosis. Both conserved end residues are part of each CDR3. Each record gives: V gene, D gene, clone size, J gene, CDR3 protein, CDR3 DNA. A D gene is named only where the DNA matches it firmly. Expanded clones are given a class, and other clones once, few, many or no size at all.

>TRBV24-1|NA|NA|TRBJ2-1
CATSDLQGRLWFF
TGTGCCACCAGTGATTTACAGGGTCGTTTGTGGTTCTTC
>TRBV6-1|NA|NA|TRBJ2-3
CASGAARTDTQYF
TGTGCCAGCGGAGCGGCCCGCACAGATACGCAGTATTTT
>TRBV2|TRBD2|NA|TRBJ2-3
CASSALAGMATDTQYF
TGTGCCAGCAGCGCTCTAGCGGGAATGGCTACAGATACGCAGTATTTT
>TRBV13|NA|NA|TRBJ1-1
CASSRGKADTEAFF
TGTGCCAGCAGCCGCGGAAAGGCGGACACTGAAGCTTTCTTT
>TRBV12-3/TRBV12-4|NA|NA|TRBJ2-3
CASSIRPGGTQYF
TGTGCCAGCAGTATCCGTCCCGGTGGTACGCAGTATTTT
>TRBV7-9|NA|NA|TRBJ1-4
CASSLDSATNEKLFF
TGTGCCAGCAGCCTCGACAGCGCAACTAATGAAAAACTGTTTTTT
>TRBV29-1|NA|NA|TRBJ2-5
CSVEWRNQETQYF
TGCAGCGTTGAATGGCGGAACCAAGAGACCCAGTACTTC
>TRBV7-9|NA|NA|TRBJ2-5
CASTFPERNQETQYF
TGTGCCAGCACTTTCCCGGAGCGTAACCAAGAGACCCAGTACTTC
>TRBV28|NA|NA|TRBJ2-5
CASSRGAGGETQYF
TGTGCCAGCAGTAGAGGGGCCGGGGGAGAGACCCAGTACTTC
>TRBV5-4|NA|NA|TRBJ2-3
CASSGEGGRIADTQYF
TGTGCCAGCAGCGGAGAGGGCGGCAGAATCGCAGATACGCAGTATTTT
>TRBV7-9|TRBD1|NA|TRBJ1-4
CASSLGQADEKLFF
TGTGCCAGCAGCTTGGGACAGGCCGATGAAAAACTGTTTTTT
>TRBV11-2|NA|NA|TRBJ2-7
CASSPQGLPSSYEQYF
TGTGCCAGCAGCCCACAAGGGCTACCTTCCTCCTACGAGCAGTACTTC
>TRBV5-6|NA|once|TRBJ1-2
CASSLVSRGLDGYTF
TGTGCCAGCAGCTTGGTGTCTCGGGGACTCGATGGCTACACCTTC
>TRBV6-5|NA|NA|TRBJ1-3
CASSYTQGSENTIYF
TGTGCCAGCAGTTACACTCAGGGGTCTGAAAACACCATATATTTT
>TRBV5-6|NA|NA|TRBJ1-4
CASSLFGEKLFF
TGTGCCAGCAGCTTGTTTGGCGAAAAACTGTTTTTT
>TRBV6-5|TRBD1|NA|TRBJ2-7
CASSDRASYEQYF
TGTGCCAGCAGCGACAGGGCCTCCTACGAGCAGTACTTC
>TRBV28|TRBD1|NA|TRBJ2-7
CASSPAGTGLYYEQYF
TGTGCCAGCAGTCCCGCCGGGACAGGACTTTACTACGAGCAGTACTTC
>TRBV20-1|TRBD2|NA|TRBJ2-7
CSARDLGLAGDGDSYEQYF
TGCAGTGCTAGAGACCTGGGACTAGCGGGGGACGGGGATTCCTACGAGCAGTACTTC
>TRBV5-1|TRBD1|NA|TRBJ1-1
CASSSGQGMTEAFF
TGCGCCAGCAGCTCCGGACAGGGGATGACTGAAGCTTTCTTT
>TRBV3-1|NA|NA|TRBJ1-4
CASRNGRVQEKLFF
TGTGCCAGCAGGAATGGCAGGGTACAGGAAAAACTGTTTTTT